One sample yielded the 22 T cell receptor beta chains listed below, sequenced in a study of T-cell memory formation after mild COVID-19 (dated by TCRdb to the early 2020s). Library preparation used 5' RACE. These reads were obtained on an Illumina NovaSeq 6000. TCRdb ran its own pipeline on the public reads, namely fastp trimming at Q25 and MiXCR clone calling, and kept in-frame beta chains. Every entry covers one CDR3 protein and lists the most common genes and DNA from its rows. This sample has roughly 310,000 distinct CDR3 sequences in its table, and about a sixth of those were observed once. The top ten hold roughly a fifth of the sample. Input material: PBMCs or a T cell subset sorted from them (not recorded which). These TCRs come from a man aged 18 to 30 who had mild COVID-19 (a few samples of this study predate the infection). The sample titles of this study are shuffled in the database, so cell type and time point are left out; the donor was told from shared clones.

The V call is TRBV5-1, the J call TRBJ2-3, with TRBD2 matching over 8 bases. This CDR3 is 16 amino acids long. CDR1 and CDR2 from the germline V gene are SGHRS and YFSETQ. The J segment lost 1 base and the V segment lost 4 bases, leaving 8 bases of the junction unmatched. The CDR3 DNA reads as TGCGCCAGCAGCATTCGGGGGGGCGCGGGCACAGATACGCAGTATTTT. Protein product: CASSIRGGAGTDTQYF.

This chain links TRBV6-2 or TRBV6-3 with TRBJ1-1, with no clear D. Germline V CDR1 and CDR2: MNHEY, SVGEGT. CDR3 length: 13 amino acids. Trimming shortened V by 5 bases and J by 3 bases, and 10 bases separated the two germline ends. CDR3 nucleotides: TGTGCCAGCAGTAGGACCGTCCACACTGAAGCTTTCTTT. Its translation is CASSRTVHTEAFF.

This clonotype was detected only a few times. The chain links TRBV11-2 to TRBJ2-5, with D perhaps assigned TRBD1 or TRBD2 (5 bases each). The CDR3 runs to 15 residues. CDR1 and CDR2 from the germline V gene are SGHAT and FQNNGV. V lost 1 base and J 5 bases, leaving 14 bases between the germline ends. The CDR3: CASSLGRGVMETQYF. The CDR3 DNA sequence: TGTGCCAGCAGCTTAGGAAGGGGAGTAATGGAGACCCAGTACTTC.

In this sample, this clonotype turned up many times. This rearrangement joins TRBV5-1 to TRBJ2-2; D is tentatively TRBD1 or TRBD2 (5 bases each). Trimming pared 1 base from V and 0 bases from J, leaving 7 bases between. Germline-derived CDR1 and CDR2 are SGHRS and YFSETQ. This CDR3 is built from 15 residues. The CDR3 region has the DNA TGCGCCAGCAGCTTGAAGGGACCGAACACCGGGGAGCTGTTTTTT. Its protein product is CASSLKGPNTGELFF.

This clonotype was recorded at least ten times. The genes are TRBV6-5 and TRBJ2-7; D is ambiguous. CDR3 length: 11 residues. Looked up from germline, CDR1 is MNHEY and CDR2 is SVGAGI. V shed 2 bases and J shed 6 bases, with 5 bases lying between them. The CDR3 DNA reads as TGTGCCAGCAGTTACGGCCCCGAGCAGTACTTC. Its protein is CASSYGPEQYF.

The table lists this clonotype with many counts. In DNA, the CDR3 is TGTGCCAGCAGTTCTCCGACAGGGACGACCGGGCAGTTCTTC. Amino acids: CASSSPTGTTGQFF. This sequence joins TRBV12-3 or TRBV12-4 and TRBJ2-1, with 7 bases that match TRBD1. V lost 4 bases, J lost 12 bases, and 12 bases stayed unmatched. The CDR3 runs 14 residues.

This chain links TRBV11-2 with TRBJ1-5; D not resolved. Trimming stripped 2 bases from V and 5 bases from J, with 10 bases between. The germline CDR1 and CDR2 sequences are SGHAT and FQNNGV. This CDR3 is 14 amino acids long. For the CDR3, the DNA is TGTGCCAGCAGCTTAAAGGGAAGGGATCAGCCCCAGCATTTT. It yields the protein CASSLKGRDQPQHF.

This clonotype was counted ten times or more. The chain uses TRBV7-9 and TRBJ1-2, with 7 bases that match TRBD1. The CDR3 loop spans 15 amino acids. CDR1 SEHNR and CDR2 FQNEAQ come from the germline V gene (reference sequence). Trimming removed 5 bases from V and 8 bases from J; junction bases left unmatched: 14. Written as DNA, the CDR3 is TGTGCCAGCAGCAGAACAGGGGCCAAGGGAAGCGGCTACACCTTC. Its protein is CASSRTGAKGSGYTF.

This sequence joins TRBV20-1 and TRBJ1-1; TRBD1 matches 7 bases. Looked up from germline, CDR1 is DFQATT and CDR2 is SNEGSKA (reference sequence). This CDR3 has 14 amino acids. V gave up 6 bases and J gave up 6 bases; unmatched junction bases: 13. In nucleotides, the CDR3 is TGCAGTGCAACCCGGACAGGAGGGGTTTCTGAAGCTTTCTTT. Residues: CSATRTGGVSEAFF.

The DNA for the CDR3 is TGCGCCAGCAGCTTGACGCCGGCGAATCAGCCCCAGCATTTT. As protein: CASSLTPANQPQHF. The V call is TRBV5-1, the J call TRBJ1-5, with D unresolved. This CDR3 is built from 14 residues. Trimming took off 1 base at V and 4 bases at J, with 9 bases between the two ends. Per germline, CDR1 SGHRS and CDR2 YFSETQ.

This clonotype occurred a few times. The chain employs TRBV9 and TRBJ1-6, with 10 bases fitting TRBD1. Germline CDR1 is SGDLS and CDR2 is YYNGEE. CDR3 length: 15 amino acids. J lost 7 bases, V lost 4 bases, and 5 bases had no gene match. The DNA for the CDR3 is TGTGCCAGCAGCACGGGACAGGGGCTGAATTCACCCCTCCACTTT. Translating gives CASSTGQGLNSPLHF.

This CDR3 is CASSELSALSPLHF. CDR3 nucleotide sequence: TGTGCCAGCAGCGAACTTTCAGCACTCTCACCCCTCCACTTT. V gene TRBV12-3 or TRBV12-4 combines with J gene TRBJ1-6; D not resolved. Trimming removed 6 bases at V and 10 bases at J, with 16 bases between. The length of the CDR3 is 14 residues.

This clonotype has at least ten counts. V and J are TRBV27 and TRBJ2-5; D not certain. Germline values: CDR1 MNHEY, CDR2 SMNVEV (reference sequence). CDR3 length: 14 amino acids. Trimming removed 0 bases from V and 9 bases from J, with 14 bases in between. The CDR3: CASSLSSAAWAQYF. The CDR3 bases are TGTGCCAGCAGTTTATCGTCTGCCGCATGGGCCCAGTACTTC.

This clonotype has at least ten counts. The CDR3 spells CASSRGPQGRRNEQFF. The CDR3, as DNA: TGTGCCAGCAGCAGGGGCCCCCAGGGACGTCGGAATGAGCAGTTCTTC. The chain employs TRBV7-9 and TRBJ2-1, with D perhaps assigned TRBD1 or TRBD2 (5 bases each). The V end lost 5 bases, the J end lost 7 bases, and 21 bases lay between the germline ends. CDR1 and CDR2 (germline): SEHNR, FQNEAQ (reference sequence). The CDR3 has 16 amino acids.

V is TRBV7-2 and J is TRBJ2-4, with 8 bases that match TRBD1. This CDR3 has 13 amino acids. In germline, CDR1 is SGHTA, CDR2 FQGNSA. V dropped 3 bases and J dropped 8; count of bases not matched to a gene: 3. The CDR3, as DNA: TGTGCCAGCAGCTTGAACAGGGGGGACATTCAGTACTTC. Residues: CASSLNRGDIQYF.

This clonotype has only a few counts. J is TRBJ1-1 and V is TRBV7-9; TRBD1 matches 7 bases. V was pared by 5 bases and J by 10 bases, with 4 bases of the junction left unmatched. Germline V lookup: CDR1 SEHNR, CDR2 FQNEAQ (reference sequence). The CDR3 spans 11 residues. The CDR3 nucleotides read TGTGCCAGCAGCCGGACAGGAGGAGCTTTCTTT. As protein: CASSRTGGAFF.

The DNA of the CDR3 is TGCGCCAGCAGCTCGCCTCGAGGGCGCACAGATACGCAGTATTTT. Translation: CASSSPRGRTDTQYF. The V gene is TRBV5-1, the J gene TRBJ2-3; possible D gene TRBD2, 5 bases. Trimming left V 3 bases short and J 1 base short, with 12 bases between. CDR1 is SGHRS and CDR2 is YFSETQ in the germline V gene. CDR3 length: 15 amino acids.

The chain uses TRBV7-2 and TRBJ2-7, with D unclear. CDR1 and CDR2 (germline): SGHTA, FQGNSA. V was shortened by 2 bases and J by 6 bases, with 8 bases between the two germline ends. The CDR3 consists of 12 residues. CDR3 in amino acids: CASSLLGVEQYF. The CDR3 DNA is TGTGCCAGCAGCTTATTAGGAGTCGAGCAGTACTTC.

This clonotype was observed a handful of times. The chain recombines TRBV6-2 or TRBV6-3 with TRBJ2-7; D is possibly TRBD1 or TRBD2 (6 bases each). The CDR3 extends over 15 amino acids. The V and J ends lost 2 bases and 4 bases respectively, with 15 bases between them. Germline CDR1 MNHEY, CDR2 SVGEGT. CDR3 sequence: CASSYRGAPGYEQYV. The CDR3, as DNA: TGTGCCAGCAGTTACAGGGGGGCTCCTGGATACGAGCAGTACGTC.

The J gene is TRBJ2-7, the V gene TRBV12-3 or TRBV12-4; 7 bases fit TRBD2. V was clipped by 4 bases and J by 6 bases; unmatched bases: 6. This CDR3 region has 13 residues. As DNA, the CDR3 is TGTGCCAGCAGTTCCCGTATAGCGGGCGAGCAGTACTTC. Residues: CASSSRIAGEQYF.

The chain carries TRBV5-5 and TRBJ2-1, with D possibly matching TRBD1 (6 bases). V lost 5 bases to trimming and J lost 0 bases, with 15 bases between them. The CDR3 extends over 16 amino acids. The germline V gene encodes CDR1 SGHKS and CDR2 YYEKEE (reference sequence). CDR3 DNA: TGTGCCAGCAGACTGAGTTCAGGGGCCTCCTACAATGAGCAGTTCTTC. Amino acid sequence: CASRLSSGASYNEQFF.

This clonotype occurred a few times. The rearrangement joins TRBV7-2 to TRBJ2-5, with TRBD2 identical over 10 bases. The CDR3 is 14 amino acids. Germline CDR1 is SGHTA and CDR2 is FQGNSA. Trimming took 6 bases from V and 5 from J; bases not matched to a gene: 6. DNA for the CDR3: TGTGCCAGCAGGGCCGGGACTAGCGTCGAGACCCAGTACTTC. This encodes CASRAGTSVETQYF.